These 21 T cell receptor beta chains were all obtained from the same sample, sequenced in a study of blood T cell repertoires in COVID-19 (TCRdb year 2020). Receptor libraries were prepared by the immunoSEQ multiplex PCR assay. Drawn from immuneACCESS, this table holds only the in-frame rearrangements with V and J called that TCRdb kept. Clones are partly lost; checked studies trace under half to an unresolved V gene and leave the rest unexplained. This sample holds some 97,000 clones; 90% to 95% were observed only once. The top ten hold around 2.1% of the sample. The sample was peripheral blood. The receptors derive from a man in his fifties or sixties with active COVID-19.

The V call is TRBV5-6, the J call TRBJ2-1, with 9 bases aligning to TRBD2. The CDR3 covers 14 residues. Germline V gene sequence: CDR1 SGHDT, CDR2 YYEEEE. Trimming cost V 4 bases and J 5 bases; bases outside gene matches: 4. CDR3 residues: CASSLGGRDNEQFF. The CDR3 DNA reads TGTGCCAGCAGCCTGGGCGGGAGGGACAATGAGCAGTTCTTC.

The CDR3 loop is CATRGSFYNEQFF. CDR3 DNA sequence: TGTGCCACACGCGGGAGTTTCTACAATGAGCAGTTCTTC. The J gene is TRBJ2-1, the V gene TRBV27; 7 nucleotides align to TRBD2. The CDR3 length is 13 residues. Germline CDR1 reads MNHEY; CDR2 reads SMNVEV (reference sequence). Germline trimming cut 10 bases from V and 3 bases from J; bases unmatched to any gene: 6.

The chain recombines TRBV6-5 with TRBJ1-1, with TRBD1 identical over 8 bases. Per the germline V gene, CDR1 is MNHEY and CDR2 is SVGAGI. This CDR3 has 13 residues. V lost 1 base to trimming and J lost 10 bases; unmatched junction nucleotides: 5. The chain's CDR3 is CASSYWDRPPAFF. Here the CDR3 DNA reads TGTGCCAGCAGTTACTGGGACAGGCCACCAGCTTTCTTT.

V and J are TRBV29-1 and TRBJ1-3; 10 positions agree with TRBD1. The V segment lost 6 bases and the J segment 4 bases; nucleotides outside the gene matches: 3. Germline CDR1 and CDR2: SQVTM and ANQGSEA. The CDR3 has 13 residues. The CDR3 DNA reads as TGCAGCGTGAGGGACAGGGGAGGAAACACCATATATTTT. Protein sequence: CSVRDRGGNTIYF.

The rearrangement uses TRBV5-5 and TRBJ1-1; 7 bases align to TRBD1. Germline V CDR1 and CDR2: SGHKS, YYEKEE (reference sequence). The CDR3 is made up of 14 amino acids. Trimming removed 6 bases from V and 2 bases from J; junction bases left unmatched: 7. As DNA, the CDR3 is TGTGCCAGCAACCGACAGGGACGAAACACTGAAGCTTTCTTT. Its protein product is CASNRQGRNTEAFF.

The chain uses TRBV6-5 and TRBJ2-1; D is perhaps TRBD1 (6 bases). Germline values: CDR1 MNHEY, CDR2 SVGAGI. Trimming cost V 5 bases and J 2 bases, with 13 bases left between them. The CDR3 totals 15 residues. DNA for the CDR3: TGTGCCAGCAGTCTCACGGGACAAGCCTACAATGAGCAGTTCTTC. Its translation: CASSLTGQAYNEQFF.

This chain joins TRBV12-3 or TRBV12-4 and TRBJ1-2; a weak D match, TRBD1 (6 bases). The CDR3 contains 13 residues. V was pared by 2 bases and J by 6 bases, with 10 bases between. This CDR3 reads CASSLWGGNGYTF. As DNA, the CDR3 is TGTGCCAGCAGTTTATGGGGGGGCAATGGCTACACCTTC.

The rearrangement joins TRBV7-6 to TRBJ1-3; 9 nucleotides match TRBD1. CDR1 is SGHVS, CDR2 FNYEAQ, per germline. V was clipped by 0 bases and J by 3 bases; unmatched bases: 6. The CDR3 totals 17 residues. The CDR3 region is CASSLAQQGAGGNTIYF. The CDR3, as DNA: TGTGCCAGCAGCTTAGCCCAACAGGGGGCAGGTGGAAACACCATATATTTT.

The table lists this clone with a few counts. The chain uses TRBV29-1 and TRBJ2-7; D call uncertain. The germline V and J ends were trimmed by 5 bases and 7 bases, with 18 bases remaining between them. CDR3 length: 13 residues. Germline V gives CDR1 SQVTM, CDR2 ANQGSEA. The CDR3 here is CSVTIGSFGEQYF. The CDR3 bases are TGCAGCGTTACAATCGGGTCTTTCGGAGAGCAGTACTTC.

The gene calls are TRBV27 and TRBJ2-2, with a tentative D call TRBD2 (6 bases). The CDR3 is 13 residues long. CDR1 is MNHEY and CDR2 is SMNVEV in the germline V gene (reference sequence). V was clipped by 8 bases and J by 4 bases, with 11 bases between them. CDR3 nucleotides: TGTGCCAGCGGCCCGCGGGGCACCGGGGAGCTGTTTTTT. Translation: CASGPRGTGELFF.

The rearrangement links TRBV11-2 to TRBJ2-7; 8 positions match TRBD1. With 5 bases clipped from V and 4 bases from J, the junction kept 10 bases outside the gene matches. The CDR3 loop spans 15 amino acids. Germline-derived CDR1 and CDR2 are SGHAT and FQNNGV. The CDR3 DNA reads TGTGCCAGCAGCAAAGGACAGGGCAGCTTTTACGAGCAGTACTTC. Its translation is CASSKGQGSFYEQYF.

This chain links TRBV3-1 (or the pseudogene TRBV3-2) with TRBJ2-3, with D unresolved. The CDR3 is 16 amino acids. The V gene lost 1 base and the J gene lost 2 bases, with 13 bases spanning the gap. Germline V CDR1 and CDR2: LGHDT, YNNKEL (reference sequence). This CDR3 is CASSQGRVPSTDTQYF. The CDR3 DNA sequence: TGTGCCAGCAGCCAAGGCCGGGTTCCATCCACAGATACGCAGTATTTT.

V usage is TRBV5-4 and J usage is TRBJ2-3; 8 nucleotides match TRBD2. The length of the CDR3 is 15 residues. Germline V lookup: CDR1 SGHNT, CDR2 YYREEE (reference sequence). V shed 5 bases and J 0 bases; nucleotides not matched to a gene: 5. The CDR3 DNA sequence: TGTGCCAGCAGTTCGAGCGGGGGCAGCACAGATACGCAGTATTTT. It translates to CASSSSGGSTDTQYF.

This clone has just a few counts. CDR3 sequence reads: CASSSMEGVYGYTF. CDR3 DNA: TGTGCCAGCAGCTCGATGGAGGGCGTCTATGGCTACACCTTC. This chain connects TRBV5-6 to TRBJ1-2; D call uncertain. V lost 3 bases and J lost 4, with 13 bases in between. There are 14 residues in the CDR3. The germline V gene has CDR1 SGHDT and CDR2 YYEEEE.

The chain joins TRBV7-2 to TRBJ2-1; 7 nucleotides match TRBD2. Trimming cost V 1 base and J 3 bases; bases outside gene matches: 3. The CDR3 has 15 amino acids. Germline V gene data show CDR1 as SGHTA and CDR2 as FQGNSA. Here the CDR3 DNA reads TGTGCCAGCAGCTTAGAGCCGGGGGGCTACAATGAGCAGTTCTTC. This sequence encodes CASSLEPGGYNEQFF. Full variable domain (rest looked up from reference TRBV7-2 and TRBJ2-1): GAGVSQSPSNKVTEKGKDVELRCDPISGHTALYWYRQSLGQGLEFLIYFQGNSAPDKSGLPSDRFSAERTGGSVSTLTIQRTQQEDSAVYLCASSLEPGGYNEQFFGPGTRLTVL.

The chain uses TRBV9 and TRBJ2-2, with 9 bases fitting TRBD2. The CDR3 contains 16 residues. Germline assignment: CDR1 SGDLS and CDR2 YYNGEE. The J segment lost 8 bases and the V segment lost 0 bases, leaving 8 bases of the junction unmatched. CDR3 nucleotide sequence: TGTGCCAGCAGCGTAGCCATTAGCGGGGGTTCGGGGGAGCTGTTTTTT. Its translation: CASSVAISGGSGELFF.

The chain combines TRBV27 with TRBJ1-1; D gene unclear. The length of the CDR3 is 13 residues. Trimming took off 3 bases at V and 2 bases at J, with 7 bases between the two ends. In germline, CDR1 is MNHEY, CDR2 SMNVEV (reference sequence). The CDR3 protein is CASSFAGNTEAFF. CDR3 DNA sequence: TGTGCCAGCAGTTTCGCGGGAAACACTGAAGCTTTCTTT.

The chain has TRBV27 and TRBJ1-2; TRBD1 matches 7 bases. There are 15 residues in the CDR3. V was pared by 2 bases and J by 7 bases, with 10 bases of the junction left unmatched. Germline CDR1 reads MNHEY; CDR2 reads SMNVEV (reference sequence). CDR3 nucleotides: TGTGCCAGCAGTTTAATCGGGACAGCCCTGACTGGCTACACCTTC. This sequence encodes CASSLIGTALTGYTF.

The chain carries TRBV9 and TRBJ2-1; possible D gene TRBD2, 6 bases. The CDR3 contains 15 residues. With 0 bases removed from V and 12 bases from J, the gap between germline ends came to 19 bases. Germline values: CDR1 SGDLS, CDR2 YYNGEE. The DNA of the CDR3 is TGTGCCAGCAGCGTAGTAGGAGGGAATGACGGTGCGCAGTTCTTC. It is translated as CASSVVGGNDGAQFF.

J is TRBJ1-1 and V is TRBV5-4; the D gene is possibly TRBD1 (6 bases). Germline CDR1 reads SGHNT; CDR2 reads YYREEE (reference sequence). The CDR3 runs to 14 residues. V lost 4 bases, J lost 0 bases, and 10 bases lay in between. The CDR3 DNA is TGTGCCAGCAGCCGGGGACATATGAACACTGAAGCTTTCTTT. Amino acids: CASSRGHMNTEAFF. The variable domain in full, with the rest retrieved from reference TRBV5-4 and TRBJ1-1, is ETGVTQSPTHLIKTRGQQVTLRCSSQSGHNTVSWYQQALGQGPQFIFQYYREEENGRGNFPPRFSGLQFPNYSSELNVNALELDDSALYLCASSRGHMNTEAFFGQGTRLTVV.

The chain links TRBV19 to TRBJ1-1; D remains unclear. Germline CDR1 and CDR2: LNHDA and SQIVND (reference sequence). Trimming removed 10 bases from V and 7 bases from J, with 16 bases in between. The length of the CDR3 is 12 residues. CDR3 coding DNA: TGTGCCACCACGAACCGGTTTGGTGAAGCTTTCTTT. Its protein product is CATTNRFGEAFF.